The 3 T cell receptor beta chains presented below share a single source sample, sequenced in a study of cytomegalovirus exposure and HLA in healthy donors. The table came from immunoSEQ multiplex PCR; TCRdb's copy has only in-frame clones and leaves some out. Of 150,000 to 200,000 clones listed, approximately 81% are singletons. Sequencing was carried out using PBMCs. Receptor source: a man between 18 and 35 years old in good health and CMV-seropositive.

The chain is built from TRBV10-3 and TRBJ1-6; D is possibly TRBD1 (5 bases). The CDR3 length is 14 residues. Deletions cut 2 bases from V and 8 bases from J, with 10 bases between. Germline CDR1 and CDR2: ENHRY and SYGVKD. The CDR3 spells CAISEAGEDSPLHF. DNA of the CDR3: TGTGCCATCAGTGAGGCGGGGGAGGATTCACCCCTCCACTTT.

The chain couples TRBV7-7 to TRBJ2-7; 8 bases are a match to TRBD1. The CDR3 spans 14 residues. With 5 bases clipped from V and 5 bases from J, the junction kept 8 bases outside the gene matches. Germline V gives CDR1 SSHAT, CDR2 FNYEAQ (reference sequence). The CDR3 coding sequence is TGTGCCAGCAGCCCCGGACAGGGTCTCCACGAGCAGTACTTC. This codes for CASSPGQGLHEQYF.

The chain uses TRBV27 and TRBJ1-1; 9 bases align to TRBD1. The CDR3 runs 15 residues. V gave up 5 bases and J gave up 0 bases; unmatched junction bases: 4. In germline, CDR1 is MNHEY, CDR2 SMNVEV (reference sequence). The CDR3 region has the DNA TGTGCCAGCAGTGAGGGACAGGGCATGAACACTGAAGCTTTCTTT. Protein: CASSEGQGMNTEAFF.